These 19 T cell receptor beta chains share one sample of origin, sequenced in a study of breast tumors, draining lymph nodes, adjacent tissues. Via MiXCR, TCRdb re-called the multiplex PCR reads, giving one row per CDR3 protein. The data contain under 20,000 distinct CDR3 sequences, around 46% of them singletons. Material for sequencing was breast tumor tissue. The receptor source for this set is a female donor with breast cancer. Some clones in this sample may be carry-over from other donors' samples.

This clonotype was counted at least ten times. The chain employs TRBV15 and TRBJ2-2; 7 nucleotides match TRBD2. V gave up 4 bases and J gave up 4 bases; unmatched junction bases: 9. Germline CDR1 and CDR2: LNHNV and YYDKDF (reference sequence). This CDR3 comprises 16 residues. CDR3 in amino acids: CATSILRERGTGELFF. In nucleotides, the CDR3 is TGTGCCACCAGCATACTCCGGGAGCGGGGCACCGGGGAGCTGTTTTTT.

The chain is built from TRBV7-8 and TRBJ2-1; no clear D gene. The V gene lost 1 base and the J gene lost 14 bases, with 12 bases spanning the gap. The length of the CDR3 is 12 residues. Germline CDR1 SGHVS, CDR2 FQNEAQ. CDR3 DNA sequence: TGTGCCAGCAGCTTAGAGGAACGGGCGAAGTTCTTC. Translated: CASSLEERAKFF.

Ten or more counts support this clonotype. This sequence may be a read error, since a much larger clone differs from it by one base. The gene calls are TRBV6-6 and TRBJ2-3, with 7 bases fitting TRBD2. CDR3 length: 16 residues. The germline V gene has CDR1 MNHNY and CDR2 SVGAGI (reference sequence). The trim removed 5 bases at V and 1 base at J, leaving 9 bases unmatched. The CDR3 bases are TGTGCCAGCAGTCGATTCCTGCTAGCGGGCACAGATACGCAGTATTTT. Translation: CASSRFLLAGTDTQYF.

V and J are TRBV6-2 or TRBV6-3 and TRBJ2-7; 7 nucleotides line up with TRBD2. V was clipped by 3 bases and J by 0 bases; unmatched bases: 8. The CDR3 sequence is 16 residues long. From germline, CDR1 is MNHEY and CDR2 SVGEGT. The CDR3 DNA reads as TGTGCCAGCAGTTATACGCCTAGCGGAGTCTCCTACGAGCAGTACTTC. Protein: CASSYTPSGVSYEQYF.

V usage is TRBV27 and J usage is TRBJ2-2; 15 bases map to TRBD2. The CDR3 length is 19 residues. Germline loops: CDR1 MNHEY, CDR2 SMNVEV (reference sequence). V lost 5 bases to trimming and J lost 4 bases; unmatched junction nucleotides: 11. The CDR3 DNA reads TGTGCCAGCAGTGGCTCAGGACTAGCGGGAGGGCGTGTCACCGGGGAGCTGTTTTTT. Translated: CASSGSGLAGGRVTGELFF.

The chain recombines TRBV7-2 with TRBJ2-7, with D possibly being TRBD1 (6 bases). The V and J ends lost 5 bases and 2 bases respectively, with 13 bases between them. This CDR3 is 14 amino acids long. Germline V gives CDR1 SGHTA, CDR2 FQGNSA. The chain's CDR3 is CASSLRQAPYEQYF. The CDR3, as DNA: TGTGCCAGCAGCCTGAGACAGGCTCCCTACGAGCAGTACTTC.

This clonotype came up many times. The chain uses TRBV5-1 and TRBJ2-7, with 12 bases aligning to TRBD2. V lost 1 base and J lost 3; bases outside the gene matches: 2. This CDR3 contains 15 residues. CDR1 and CDR2 from the germline V gene are SGHRS and YFSETQ. The CDR3 DNA reads TGCGCCAGCAGCTTGACTAGCGGGAGGCTCTACGAGCAGTACTTC. Amino acid sequence: CASSLTSGRLYEQYF.

The chain is built from TRBV6-1 and TRBJ2-6; 11 bases are a match to TRBD1. Germline V CDR1 and CDR2: MNHNS, SASEGT. This CDR3 spans 15 amino acids. V shed 8 bases and J 1 base; nucleotides not matched to a gene: 1. The CDR3 protein is CASGTGGSGANVLTF. CDR3 nucleotide sequence: TGTGCCAGCGGGACAGGGGGGTCTGGGGCCAACGTCCTGACTTTC.

This clonotype was counted at least ten times. With a much larger clone just one base away, this may be a read error. The CDR3 DNA reads TGTGCCAGCAGTTTCGGAGGCACGTCCCAAGAGACCCAGTACTTC. It specifies CASSFGGTSQETQYF. V gene TRBV12-3 or TRBV12-4 combines with J gene TRBJ2-5; tentative D call: TRBD2 (5 bases). Deletions cut 3 bases from V and 1 base from J, with 12 bases between. CDR3 length equals 15 residues.

V and J are TRBV30 and TRBJ1-1; D is possibly TRBD1 (6 bases). The V and J ends lost 0 bases and 8 bases respectively, with 13 bases between them. The CDR3 length is 13 residues. Germline CDR1 and CDR2: GTSNPN and SVGIG (reference sequence). CDR3 bases: TGTGCCTGGAGTGTATGGGGGGGGCTAGAAGCTTTCTTT. Its translation is CAWSVWGGLEAFF.

To note about this clonotype: The junction does not match germline at one end; this may be a read error. This chain joins TRBV20-1 and TRBJ2-2; 7 bases are shared with TRBD1. The CDR3 length is 13 residues. The V gene's germline CDR1 is DFQATT and CDR2 SNEGSKA (reference sequence). For the CDR3, the DNA is TGCAGTGCTACTCGACAGGGAACCGGGGACCTGTTTTTT. This translates into CSATRQGTGDLFF.

The CDR3 is CASSQDQAGRHYNEQFF. As DNA, the CDR3 is TGCGCCAGCAGCCAAGATCAAGCGGGGAGGCACTACAATGAGCAGTTCTTC. The chain joins TRBV4-1 to TRBJ2-1; 7 bases align to TRBD2. This CDR3 is built from 17 residues. After removal of 0 bases from V and 3 bases from J, the junction contained 8 bases not matched to a gene. Germline CDR1 reads MGHRA; CDR2 reads YSYEKL.

This clonotype occurred many times. A much bigger clone sits one base away, suggesting this may be a read error. The V and J genes are TRBV20-1 and TRBJ2-1; a possible D gene is TRBD1 (8 bases). Germline assignment: CDR1 DFQATT and CDR2 SNEGSKA (reference sequence). This CDR3 has 12 residues. The DNA of the CDR3 is TGCAGAGGGGAACAGGGGGGGAATGAGCCGTTCTTC. This translates into CRGEQGGNEPFF.

This clonotype was seen a handful of times. The genes are TRBV6-5 and TRBJ2-3; D is undetermined. Germline V lookup: CDR1 MNHEY, CDR2 SVGAGI. This CDR3 has 14 residues. V was pared by 5 bases and J by 4 bases, with 13 bases between. The CDR3 loop reads CASSPGVGADTQYF. The CDR3 bases are TGTGCCAGCAGTCCTGGAGTGGGCGCAGATACGCAGTATTTT.

The table lists this clonotype with many counts. The chain couples TRBV28 to TRBJ1-2; the D gene is possibly TRBD1 (5 bases). V dropped 3 bases and J dropped 3 bases, with 17 bases sitting between them. The CDR3 has 16 amino acids. Germline lookup yields CDR1 MDHEN and CDR2 SYDVKM. CDR3 sequence (DNA): TGTGCCAGCAGTTTTGGGGGACGGCCAGTCTACTATGGCTACACCTTC. Protein sequence: CASSFGGRPVYYGYTF.

This clonotype was seen many times. The gene calls are TRBV30 and TRBJ1-1; D perhaps matches TRBD1 (6 bases). Germline V lookup: CDR1 GTSNPN, CDR2 SVGIG (reference sequence). The CDR3 contains 16 residues. With 5 bases removed from V and 2 bases from J, the gap between germline ends came to 21 bases. The CDR3 nucleotides are TGTGCCTGGGGACCGAGAGGCAGGGGTTCCAACACTGAAGCTTTCTTT. Protein product: CAWGPRGRGSNTEAFF.

This clonotype was observed at least ten times. V gene TRBV15 combines with J gene TRBJ2-7; D perhaps matches TRBD2 (7 bases). Germline CDR1 and CDR2: LNHNV and YYDKDF (reference sequence). CDR3 length: 16 amino acids. Trimming pared 4 bases from V and 9 bases from J, leaving 25 bases between. For the CDR3, the DNA is TGTGCCACCAGCACCGGGGGGCCCATAACCCCCAATGGGCAGTACTTC. As protein: CATSTGGPITPNGQYF.

This clonotype was recorded many times. V and J are TRBV20-1 and TRBJ2-1, with TRBD2 matching 7 bases. Germline V CDR1 and CDR2: DFQATT, SNEGSKA (reference sequence). V was clipped by 0 bases and J by 0 bases; unmatched bases: 8. The length of the CDR3 is 17 residues. Written as DNA, the CDR3 is TGCAGTGCTAGAGATCCCAAGTCGGGGGGCTCCTACAATGAGCAGTTCTTC. Translation gives CSARDPKSGGSYNEQFF.

Many counts were recorded for this clonotype. This rearrangement joins TRBV12-3 or TRBV12-4 to TRBJ1-5, with D perhaps matching TRBD1 (6 bases). The CDR3 spans 15 residues. The V end lost 9 bases, the J end lost 4 bases, and 19 bases lay between the germline ends. The CDR3 nucleotides are TGTGCCAGTCGAGGAGGGGGGCTTGGGAATCAGCCCCAGCATTTT. Amino acid sequence: CASRGGGLGNQPQHF.